The 10 T cell receptor beta chains below come from one sample, sequenced in a study of blood T cell repertoires in COVID-19. Method: immunoSEQ multiplex PCR; TCRdb's copy keeps in-frame clones and lacks some. The sample lists just under 150,000 clones, around 87% occurring once. Material: peripheral blood. The origin of the receptors is a man aged 45 to 65 who had recovered from COVID-19.

The V call is TRBV14, the J call TRBJ2-7; TRBD2 aligns across 7 bases. With V trimmed by 3 bases and J by 4 bases, 3 bases remained unmatched. The CDR3 spans 13 residues. CDR1 and CDR2 from the germline V gene are SGHDN and FVKESK. This CDR3 reads CASSHFGRYEQYF. The DNA for the CDR3 is TGTGCCAGCAGCCATTTCGGGAGGTACGAGCAGTACTTC.

The chain couples TRBV4-3 to TRBJ1-1; no clear D gene. Deletions cut 1 base from V and 1 base from J, with 10 bases between. CDR3 length: 15 residues. The germline V gene has CDR1 LGHNA and CDR2 YSLEER. The CDR3 loop reads CASSQVHSRNTEAFF. In nucleotides, the CDR3 is TGCGCCAGCAGCCAAGTTCACAGCAGGAACACTGAAGCTTTCTTT.

V is TRBV3-1 (or the pseudogene TRBV3-2) and J is TRBJ1-1; 7 bases are shared with TRBD1. The CDR3 covers 16 residues. Per the germline V gene, CDR1 is LGHDT and CDR2 is YNNKEL (reference sequence). The ends lost 0 bases at V and 11 bases at J; junction bases unmatched: 15. The CDR3: CASSQDLATGAIGAFF. Written as DNA, the CDR3 is TGTGCCAGCAGCCAAGATTTGGCAACAGGGGCTATTGGTGCTTTCTTT.

J is TRBJ1-6 and V is TRBV3-1 (or the pseudogene TRBV3-2); D is unresolved. Germline CDR1 LGHDT, CDR2 YNNKEL (reference sequence). With 1 base removed from V and 1 base from J, the gap between germline ends came to 8 bases. The CDR3 totals 16 residues. CDR3 DNA sequence: TGTGCCAGCAGCCAAGGCGGCGGTTCCTATAATTCACCCCTCCACTTT. Its translation: CASSQGGGSYNSPLHF.

The chain has TRBV19 and TRBJ2-2; maybe TRBD1 (5 bases). This CDR3 is built from 17 residues. CDR1 and CDR2 (germline): LNHDA, SQIVND (reference sequence). The V end was cut by 1 base, the J end by 1 base, with 13 bases between. CDR3 in amino acids: CASSIGSLGENTGELFF. Here the CDR3 DNA reads TGTGCCAGTAGTATAGGGAGCCTAGGGGAGAACACCGGGGAGCTGTTTTTT. Based on the CDR3 plus reference TRBV19 and TRBJ2-2, the full variable domain is DGGITQSPKYLFRKEGQNVTLSCEQNLNHDAMYWYRQDPGQGLRLIYYSQIVNDFQKGDIAEGYSVSREKKESFPLTVTSAQKNPTAFYLCASSIGSLGENTGELFFGEGSRLTVL.

V gene TRBV28 combines with J gene TRBJ1-6, with D possibly being TRBD1 (6 bases). Germline CDR1 and CDR2: MDHEN and SYDVKM. This CDR3 is 16 amino acids long. Trimming took off 6 bases at V and 0 bases at J, with 12 bases between the two ends. CDR3 amino acids: CASRGGASSYNSPLHF. The CDR3 DNA sequence: TGTGCCAGCAGGGGGGGGGCTTCCTCCTATAATTCACCCCTCCACTTT.

The chain has TRBV6-5 and TRBJ2-1; tentatively, D is TRBD1 (5 bases). Trimming cost V 2 bases and J 5 bases, with 13 bases left between them. Germline V CDR1 and CDR2: MNHEY, SVGAGI. CDR3 length: 15 residues. The DNA for the CDR3 is TGTGCCAGCAGTTACGTCTCAGGGTGGGACAATGAGCAGTTCTTC. Translation: CASSYVSGWDNEQFF.

This clone was recorded once. The chain combines TRBV7-3 with TRBJ2-5; tentative D call: TRBD2 (7 bases). The V gene lost 2 bases and the J gene lost 1 base, with 11 bases spanning the gap. Germline V lookup: CDR1 SGHTA, CDR2 FQGTGA. This CDR3 is 15 amino acids long. The CDR3 coding sequence is TGTGCCAGCAGCTTAGGGCGGGGGCCCCAAGAGACCCAGTACTTC. This codes for CASSLGRGPQETQYF.

This clone turned up a few times. This chain joins TRBV9 and TRBJ2-2; D remains unclear. There are 16 residues in the CDR3. The V end lost 7 bases, the J end lost 2 bases, and 18 bases lay between the germline ends. The germline V gene encodes CDR1 SGDLS and CDR2 YYNGEE. The DNA for the CDR3 is TGTGCCAGCTCCAAAGGAGCAGACCCTAACACCGGGGAGCTGTTTTTT. It yields the protein CASSKGADPNTGELFF.

The chain carries TRBV7-8 and TRBJ2-7; 14 bases are shared with TRBD2. The CDR3 contains 17 residues. The V gene end was trimmed by 5 bases and the J gene end by 3 bases; junction bases not matched to a gene: 9. CDR1 is SGHVS, CDR2 FQNEAQ, per germline. CDR3 sequence (DNA): TGTGCCAGCAGCCTAATTGGGACTAGCGGGGGAGACTACGAGCAGTACTTC. This codes for CASSLIGTSGGDYEQYF.